Listed here are 17 T cell receptor beta chains from one sample, sequenced in a study of T cell repertoires in cytomegalovirus infection. TCRdb re-derived calls from the reads in MiXCR, one entry per CDR3 protein. Altogether some 300,000 distinct CDR3 sequences are present, roughly an eighth being singletons, with the ten largest covering about 8.7%. The source material was PBMCs. These receptors were taken from a human donor in good health (CMV status not recorded). Some clones in this sample may be carry-over from other donors' samples.

This chain connects TRBV25-1 to TRBJ2-1; 7 nucleotides align to TRBD2. The CDR3 is made up of 16 amino acids. With 4 bases clipped from V and 4 bases from J, the junction kept 10 bases outside the gene matches. Germline V gene lookup returns CDR1 MGHDK and CDR2 SYGVNS. CDR3 sequence: CASSARRGGEYNEQFF. CDR3 nucleotides: TGTGCCAGCAGTGCCCGCCGGGGAGGGGAATACAATGAGCAGTTCTTC.

About this clonotype: A single base separates this from a much larger clone, so it may be a read error. The CDR3 does not close with the conserved phenylalanine or tryptophan, likely indicating a read error. The chain combines TRBV19 with TRBJ2-2, with 8 bases lining up with TRBD1. With V trimmed by 4 bases and J by 6 bases, 4 bases remained unmatched. The germline V gene encodes CDR1 LNHDA and CDR2 SQIVND (reference sequence). There are 14 residues in the CDR3. The CDR3 DNA reads TGTGCCAGTAGTAGGCCAGGGGGCGCCGGGGAGCTGTTTCTT. Its protein is CASSRPGGAGELFL.

This clonotype occurred many times. J is TRBJ2-5 and V is TRBV7-6; TRBD2 is a possible D gene (7 bases). CDR3 size: 12 residues. Germline lookup yields CDR1 SGHVS and CDR2 FNYEAQ. Trimming left V 4 bases short and J 9 bases short, with 12 bases between. The CDR3 spells CASSSGGGPQYF. The CDR3 DNA follows: TGTGCCAGCAGCTCGGGGGGCGGACCCCAGTACTTC.

The genes are TRBV6-2 or TRBV6-3 and TRBJ1-2; no clear D. This CDR3 has 10 residues. Germline assignment: CDR1 MNHEY and CDR2 SVGEGT. With 10 bases removed from V and 0 bases from J, the gap between germline ends came to 3 bases. The CDR3 loop reads CATANYGYTF. CDR3 DNA: TGTGCCACGGCTAACTATGGCTACACCTTC.

This clonotype was recorded many times. The chain employs TRBV5-6 and TRBJ2-1, with 9 nucleotides matching TRBD2. V shed 0 bases, J shed 8 bases, and the junction held 3 bases outside the gene matches. Germline CDR1 is SGHDT and CDR2 is YYEEEE. This CDR3 contains 14 residues. Written as DNA, the CDR3 is TGTGCCAGCAGCTTGGTAGCGGGAGATTATGAGCAGTTCTTC. Its protein product is CASSLVAGDYEQFF.

This clonotype was seen ten or more times. The chain has TRBV7-2 and TRBJ2-5, with 9 bases lining up with TRBD2. Germline CDR1 and CDR2: SGHTA and FQGNSA. J was trimmed by 4 bases and V by 1 base; bases with no gene match: 7. This CDR3 comprises 16 residues. CDR3 in DNA: TGTGCCAGCAGCTTAGACGGCGGGAGGGCCCTAGAGACCCAGTACTTC. Residues: CASSLDGGRALETQYF.

The chain uses TRBV5-4 and TRBJ2-7, with TRBD2 matching 10 bases. After removal of 4 bases from V and 5 bases from J, the junction contained 12 bases not matched to a gene. This CDR3 spans 16 amino acids. Looked up from germline, CDR1 is SGHNT and CDR2 is YYREEE (reference sequence). CDR3 region: CASSDQMVAGGHEQYF. The CDR3 DNA reads as TGTGCCAGCAGCGACCAAATGGTAGCGGGAGGTCACGAGCAGTACTTC.

Ten or more counts support this clonotype. This rearrangement joins TRBV2 to TRBJ1-4; D might be TRBD1 (5 bases). The V end was cut by 1 base, the J end by 5 bases, with 17 bases between. Germline assignment: CDR1 SNHLY and CDR2 FYNNEI. The CDR3 runs to 17 residues. For the CDR3, the DNA is TGTGCCAGCAGTGAAGGTTTATCGGCGGGGGGAAATGAAAAACTGTTTTTT. It codes for CASSEGLSAGGNEKLFF.

About this clonotype itself: Just one base apart from a much larger clone, this may be a read error. This chain connects TRBV7-2 to TRBJ1-2; no reliable D call. V dropped 0 bases and J dropped 7 bases, with 9 bases sitting between them. The CDR3 has 13 residues. Germline V gene lookup returns CDR1 SGHTA and CDR2 FQGNSA. The DNA for the CDR3 is TGTGCCAGCAGCTTAGCTGTGTTACGTGGCTACACCTTC. Translated: CASSLAVLRGYTF. Combining the CDR3 with reference TRBV7-2 and TRBJ1-2 gives the whole variable domain GAGVSQSPSNKVTEKGKDVELRCDPISGHTALYWYRQSLGQGLEFLIYFQGNSAPDKSGLPSDRFSAERTGGSVSTLTIQRTQQEDSAVYLCASSLAVLRGYTFGSGTRLTVV.

This clonotype was picked up a small number of times. This rearrangement joins TRBV19 to TRBJ1-2; D is perhaps TRBD1 (5 bases). Per germline, CDR1 LNHDA and CDR2 SQIVND (reference sequence). V was cut by 6 bases and J by 5 bases, with 19 bases left in between. This CDR3 is 15 amino acids long. CDR3 region: CASRVTGAPNYGYTF. CDR3 in DNA: TGTGCCAGTAGGGTAACCGGGGCTCCAAATTATGGCTACACCTTC. The entire variable domain, with the rest obtained from reference TRBV19 and TRBJ1-2, is as follows: DGGITQSPKYLFRKEGQNVTLSCEQNLNHDAMYWYRQDPGQGLRLIYYSQIVNDFQKGDIAEGYSVSREKKESFPLTVTSAQKNPTAFYLCASRVTGAPNYGYTFGSGTRLTVV.

In its sample, this clonotype was seen a few times. V gene TRBV7-2 combines with J gene TRBJ1-2, with D hard to call. Germline V gives CDR1 SGHTA, CDR2 FQGNSA. The CDR3 length is 14 residues. V was clipped by 5 bases and J by 4 bases, with 14 bases between them. The CDR3 sequence is CASSPSPTPYGYTF. The CDR3 coding sequence is TGTGCCAGCAGCCCCTCTCCGACGCCCTATGGCTACACCTTC.

V is TRBV15 and J is TRBJ2-5; a weak D match, TRBD2 (5 bases). This CDR3 is built from 15 residues. V was pared by 0 bases and J by 2 bases, with 10 bases between. The germline CDR1 and CDR2 sequences are LNHNV and YYDKDF (reference sequence). As DNA, the CDR3 is TGTGCCACCAGCAGAGATCACGGAGGACAAGAGACCCAGTACTTC. Translating it yields CATSRDHGGQETQYF. Combining the CDR3 with reference TRBV15 and TRBJ2-5 gives the whole variable domain DAMVIQNPRYQVTQFGKPVTLSCSQTLNHNVMYWYQQKSSQAPKLLFHYYDKDFNNEADTPDNFQSRRPNTSFCFLDIRSPGLGDTAMYLCATSRDHGGQETQYFGPGTRLLVL.

This clonotype was detected ten times or more. This chain joins TRBV7-9 and TRBJ1-2; TRBD1 aligns across 7 bases. This CDR3 spans 14 amino acids. CDR1 is SEHNR and CDR2 is FQNEAQ in the germline V gene (reference sequence). V lost 3 bases, J lost 2 bases, and 3 bases stayed unmatched. CDR3 coding DNA: TGTGCCAGCAGCTTCGGGACAGAAAACTATGGCTACACCTTC. Its protein is CASSFGTENYGYTF.

The chain uses TRBV9 and TRBJ1-2, with 7 nucleotides matching TRBD1. The CDR3 spans 15 residues. J lost 8 bases, V lost 3 bases, and 13 bases had no gene match. Germline V CDR1 and CDR2: SGDLS, YYNGEE. In nucleotides, the CDR3 is TGTGCCAGCAGCGACCGGCCAGGGGGATTCGAGGGCTACACCTTC. As protein: CASSDRPGGFEGYTF.

The V and J genes are TRBV29-1 and TRBJ2-7; D remains unclear. The ends were cut back, 2 bases at V and 6 bases at J, with 8 bases in the middle. This CDR3 is 11 amino acids long. Looked up from germline, CDR1 is SQVTM and CDR2 is ANQGSEA. The CDR3 coding sequence is TGCAGCGTTGAAATAGCATTCGAGCAGTACTTC. Amino acids: CSVEIAFEQYF.

This clonotype was counted at least ten times. This chain joins TRBV20-1 and TRBJ1-1; weak D call: TRBD1 (5 bases). The germline CDR1 and CDR2 sequences are DFQATT and SNEGSKA (reference sequence). V was cut by 6 bases and J by 2 bases, with 10 bases left in between. The CDR3 runs to 12 residues. CDR3 coding DNA: TGCAGTGCAAGAAGGGGTAACACTGAAGCTTTCTTT. Encoded protein: CSARRGNTEAFF.

The rearrangement joins TRBV4-1 to TRBJ2-3, with D possibly being TRBD1 (5 bases). The germline V gene encodes CDR1 MGHRA and CDR2 YSYEKL. The V end lost 0 bases, the J end lost 11 bases, and 12 bases lay between the germline ends. This CDR3 contains 13 residues. The CDR3: CASSQEQAAGQYF. In nucleotides, the CDR3 is TGCGCCAGCAGCCAAGAACAGGCGGCTGGGCAGTATTTT.